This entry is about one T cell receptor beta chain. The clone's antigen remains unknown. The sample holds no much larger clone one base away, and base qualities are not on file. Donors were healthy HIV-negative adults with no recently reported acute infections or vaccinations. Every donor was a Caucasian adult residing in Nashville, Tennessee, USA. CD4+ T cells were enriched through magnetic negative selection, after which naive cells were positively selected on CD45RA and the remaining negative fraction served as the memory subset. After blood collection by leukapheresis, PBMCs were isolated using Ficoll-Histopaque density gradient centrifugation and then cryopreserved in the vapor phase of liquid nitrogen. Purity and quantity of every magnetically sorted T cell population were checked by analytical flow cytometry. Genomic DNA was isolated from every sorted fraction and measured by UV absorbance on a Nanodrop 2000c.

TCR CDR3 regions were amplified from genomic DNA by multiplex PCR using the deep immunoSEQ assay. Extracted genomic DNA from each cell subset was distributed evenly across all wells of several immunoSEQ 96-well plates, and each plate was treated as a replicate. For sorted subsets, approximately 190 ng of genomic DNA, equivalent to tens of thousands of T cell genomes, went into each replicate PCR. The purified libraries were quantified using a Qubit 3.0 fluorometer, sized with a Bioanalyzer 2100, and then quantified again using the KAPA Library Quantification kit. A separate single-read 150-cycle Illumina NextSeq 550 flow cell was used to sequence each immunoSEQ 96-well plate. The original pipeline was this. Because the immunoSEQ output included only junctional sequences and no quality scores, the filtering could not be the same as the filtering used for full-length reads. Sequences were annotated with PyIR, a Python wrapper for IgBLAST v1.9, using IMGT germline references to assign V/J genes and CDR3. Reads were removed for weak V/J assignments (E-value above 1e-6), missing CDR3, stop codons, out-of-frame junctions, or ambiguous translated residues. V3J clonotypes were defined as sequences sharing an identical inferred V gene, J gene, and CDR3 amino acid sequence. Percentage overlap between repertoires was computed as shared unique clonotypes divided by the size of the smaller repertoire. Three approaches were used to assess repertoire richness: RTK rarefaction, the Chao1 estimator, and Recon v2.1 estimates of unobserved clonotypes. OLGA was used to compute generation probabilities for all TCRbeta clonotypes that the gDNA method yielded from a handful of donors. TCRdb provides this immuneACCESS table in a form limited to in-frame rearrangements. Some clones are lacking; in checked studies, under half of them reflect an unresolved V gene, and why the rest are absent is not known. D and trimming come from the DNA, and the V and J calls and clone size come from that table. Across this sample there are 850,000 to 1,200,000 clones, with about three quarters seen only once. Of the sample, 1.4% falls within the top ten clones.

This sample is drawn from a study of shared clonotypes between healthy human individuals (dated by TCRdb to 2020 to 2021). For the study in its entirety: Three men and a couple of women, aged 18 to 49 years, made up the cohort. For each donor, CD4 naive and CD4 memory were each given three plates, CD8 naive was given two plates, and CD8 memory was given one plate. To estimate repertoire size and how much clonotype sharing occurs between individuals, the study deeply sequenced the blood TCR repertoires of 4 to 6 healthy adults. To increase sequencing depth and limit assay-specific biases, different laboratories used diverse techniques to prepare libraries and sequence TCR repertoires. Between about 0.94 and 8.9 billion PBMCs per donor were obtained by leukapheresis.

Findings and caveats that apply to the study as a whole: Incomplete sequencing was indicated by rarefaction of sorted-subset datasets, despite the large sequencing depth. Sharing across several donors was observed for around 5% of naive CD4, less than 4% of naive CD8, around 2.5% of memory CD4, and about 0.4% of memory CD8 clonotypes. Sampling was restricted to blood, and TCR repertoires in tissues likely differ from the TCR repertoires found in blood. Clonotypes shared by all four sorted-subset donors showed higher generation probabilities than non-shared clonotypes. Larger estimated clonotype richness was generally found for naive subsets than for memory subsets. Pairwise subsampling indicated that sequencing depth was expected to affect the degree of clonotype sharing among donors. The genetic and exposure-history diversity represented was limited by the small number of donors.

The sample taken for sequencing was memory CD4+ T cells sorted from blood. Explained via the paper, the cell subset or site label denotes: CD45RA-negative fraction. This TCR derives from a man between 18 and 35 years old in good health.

In nucleotide form, the sequence is TGTGCCAGTAGTGACAGGCACACCGGGGAGCTGTTTTTT. This yields the protein CASSDRHTGELFF. The sequence is built from TRBV19 and TRBJ2-2, and the D gene may be TRBD1, 6 bases matching. CDR1 LNHDA and CDR2 SQIVND are derived from the germline V gene (reference sequence). V loses 5 bases of germline sequence and J loses 3 bases, and the interval between the two ends is 7 bases. The CDR3 starts with the cysteine, ends with the phenylalanine, and has 13 residues. The DNA shown is the 39-base CDR3, in frame from base 1.